This TCR beta chain was captured in a study of PD-L1 blockade in urothelial cancer (dated by TCRdb to the late 2010s). Regarding the study in general: Therapy was started at some point between 2013 and 2015 for all patients, and atezolizumab 1,200 mg was administered intravenously every 3 weeks. Whole exome sequencing and RNA sequencing of pretreatment tumors were performed alongside TCR sequencing in the same patients. Blood samples yielded a median of roughly 150,000 T cells and roughly 83,000 unique TCRs, with median clonality about 0.08. Durable clinical benefit was defined as a progression-free survival longer than 6 months, and TCR features were additionally tested against progression-free survival and overall survival. About 85% of the 29 patients were identified as males with urothelial cancer of bladder origin, and a prior smoking history was reported by 18 of 29 patients. TCR sequencing covered pretreatment tumor samples and matched, serially collected peripheral blood taken before and after atezolizumab treatment. Blood samples were analyzed at 3 weeks after treatment start (second dose) and at 6 weeks after treatment start. An ECOG performance status of 0 or 1 was recorded for the patients, and 0 to 3 prior chemotherapy regimens had been received by the patients. Some 29 patients had pretreatment blood TCR-seq, about 25 had at least one posttreatment blood collection, and about 25 had tumor TCR-seq. An exploratory multi-omic analysis was conducted of the somatic, immune and clinical correlates of response to PD-L1 blockade with atezolizumab in urothelial cancer. Fewer than ten patients reached durable clinical benefit, while some 20 patients did not. Overall study results and their limits: At 3 weeks after the start of treatment, tumor-associated TCR clones in peripheral blood had expanded more in patients with durable benefit (n ≈ 20, p = 0.022). A pretreatment peripheral blood TCR clonality below the median was linked to improved progression-free and overall survival. Because the sample size was small (n of about 27) and many exploratory analyses were performed, the results are intended to be hypothesis-generating.

Taken with the paper, the label for time point translates to: pretreatment peripheral blood. The cohort comprised 25 to 35 patients with locally advanced or metastatic urothelial carcinoma treated at Memorial Sloan Kettering on a trial protocol. Peripheral blood mononuclear cells were collected pretreatment and during treatment, with between 1 and 8 total time points per patient. The Qiagen DNeasy Blood extraction kit was used to purify genomic DNA from total PBMCs and tumor samples. PBMCs were collected pretreatment and during treatment and were isolated and stored as previously described. CDR1 is given as PRHDT and CDR2 as FYEKMQ, both from the germline V gene (reference sequence). From V the trimming removes 5 bases and from J it removes 2 bases, while the gene matches leave 7 bases of the junction unaccounted for. The CDR3 runs 17 amino acids, cysteine and phenylalanine included. Just the 51-base CDR3 DNA is kept, in frame starting at base 1.

Synthetic TCR analog templates were spiked into each PCR to estimate absolute template abundance from read counts. TCRbeta CDR3 regions were amplified from genomic DNA with bias-controlled V and J gene primers using the immunoSEQ assay. Sequencing of rearranged TCRbeta segments was performed at approximately 20X coverage. Concerning the study's data processing: Clustering was used to correct sequencing errors, and CDR3s were annotated against IMGT so that V, D and J genes could be assigned. Downstream analyses used only productive TCRbeta rearrangements, leaving out any out-of-frame or stop-codon sequences. To compute clonality, Shannon entropy was normalized by the log of the number of unique productive sequences and then subtracted from one. Fisher's exact test with Benjamini-Hochberg correction, at a threshold of adjusted p below 0.01, was used to find clones that differed between time points or between blood and tumor. Held by TCRdb, this immuneACCESS table contains in-frame sequences only and omits some clones. Under half of the omission traces to an unresolved V gene where checked; the cause of the rest is unknown. D and trimming come from the DNA, and the V and J calls and clone size come from that table. Across this sample there are 60,000 or so clones, with approximately 80% seen only once. Around 3.2% of the sample lies in the top ten.

Worth noting for this clone: Its antigen remains undetermined. The record has no base qualities; no much larger clone is one base away.

The starting material was PBMCs, obtained around atezolizumab (anti-PD-L1) treatment. The chain employs TRBV13 and TRBJ2-6; 9 of the junction bases match TRBD2. The TCR originated in a man in his 70s with urothelial cancer. CDR3 sequence: CASSPEGLAAGANVLTF. In nucleotides, the sequence is TGTGCCAGCAGCCCAGAGGGACTAGCAGCTGGGGCCAACGTCCTGACTTTC.